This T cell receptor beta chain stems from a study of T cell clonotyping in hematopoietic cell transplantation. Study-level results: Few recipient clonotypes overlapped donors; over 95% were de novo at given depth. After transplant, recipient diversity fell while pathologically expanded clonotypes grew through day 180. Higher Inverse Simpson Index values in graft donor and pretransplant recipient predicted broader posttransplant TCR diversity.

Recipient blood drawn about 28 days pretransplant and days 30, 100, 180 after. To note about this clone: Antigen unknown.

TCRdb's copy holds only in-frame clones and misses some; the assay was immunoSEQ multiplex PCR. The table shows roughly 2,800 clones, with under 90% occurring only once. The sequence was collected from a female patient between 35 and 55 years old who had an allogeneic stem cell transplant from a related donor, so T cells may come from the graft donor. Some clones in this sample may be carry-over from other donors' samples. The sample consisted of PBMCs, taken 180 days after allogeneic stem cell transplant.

CDR3 in DNA: TGTGCCTGGAGCATAGGGGGCACTGAAGCTTTCTTT. Amino acids: CAWSIGGTEAFF. The chain couples TRBV30 to TRBJ1-1; D is perhaps TRBD1 (6 bases). The V gene lost 3 bases and the J gene lost 4 bases, with 9 bases spanning the gap. The CDR3 runs to 12 residues. Germline V gene lookup returns CDR1 GTSNPN and CDR2 SVGIG (reference sequence).